This TCR beta chain was sequenced during a study of T cells in Graves' hyperthyroidism and ophthalmopathy. This clonotype was counted at least ten times. The CDR3 totals 14 residues. Germline CDR1 and CDR2: LGHDT and YNNKEL (reference sequence). The V end was cut by 0 bases, the J end by 0 bases, with 5 bases between. Patients showing uncontrolled infection, other autoimmune disease, pregnancy or lactation were ineligible. RNA transcripts yielded amplified TCR beta CDR3 regions. The HTBI primer set drove a first-round RT-PCR of the TCR CDR3. TCRdb re-called the multiplex PCR reads through MiXCR, storing one row per CDR3 protein. The sample holds nearly 600,000 distinct CDR3 sequences, 12% to 15% seen once.

The material sequenced was blood. This sequence was found in a woman under 30 with Graves' ophthalmopathy. The chain recombines TRBV3-1 with TRBJ1-1; D unclear. The CDR3 DNA is TGTGCCAGCAGCCAAGATGGGGTGAACACTGAAGCTTTCTTT. It specifies CASSQDGVNTEAFF.